These T cell receptor beta chains were read from a single sample in a study of shared clonotypes between healthy human individuals. Generated by immunoSEQ multiplex PCR, the TCRdb table keeps only in-frame clones and is missing some. The sample gives about 2 million clones, about 94% of which show up once; roughly 1% is in the top ten. The sample was naive CD8+ T cells sorted from blood. Receptors were obtained from a man younger than 35 in good health. The CDR3 runs from the conserved cysteine through the conserved F or W. A D gene is named only where the DNA matches it firmly. Rows give clone size only sometimes, using once, few, many, or a class for an expanded clone.

NA	TRBV6-6	NA	TRBJ2-5	TGTGCCAGCAGTTACTCCGATATCCAAGAGACCCAGTACTTC	CASSYSDIQETQYF
NA	TRBV15	NA	TRBJ1-5	TGTGCCACCAGCAGAGAATTACAGGCGGGTGAGCCCCAGCATTTT	CATSRELQAGEPQHF
NA	TRBV7-6	NA	TRBJ2-7	TGTGCCAGCAGCTTAGGGGCGGGGGCCTCCTACGAGCAGTACTTC	CASSLGAGASYEQYF
NA	TRBV6-5	NA	TRBJ2-3	TGTGCCAGCAGTTCCCCTAACTCCCCTGATACGCAGTATTTT	CASSSPNSPDTQYF
TRBD1	TRBV27	once	TRBJ1-1	TGTGCCAGCGCCCAAACAGGGGTCTTTAGTCTAAACACTGAAGCTTTCTTT	CASAQTGVFSLNTEAFF
TRBD1	TRBV5-1	once	TRBJ1-6	TGCGCCAGCACGTCCGGGACAGGGAATTCACCCCTCCACTTT	CASTSGTGNSPLHF
NA	TRBV7-8	NA	TRBJ1-5	TGTGCCAGCAGCTTTGAACGGGGGGCAGGGGACAATCAGCCCCAGCATTTT	CASSFERGAGDNQPQHF
NA	TRBV7-8	NA	TRBJ1-1	TGTGCCAGCAGCCTAGTGGGGGGTACAGGAGCTTTCTTT	CASSLVGGTGAFF
NA	TRBV5-1	NA	TRBJ1-2	TGCGCCAGCAGCATTACGACCGGTAACTATGGCTACACCTTC	CASSITTGNYGYTF
NA	TRBV2	NA	TRBJ2-1	TGTGCCAGCAGACGATCAGGGGACAATGAGCAGTTCTTC	CASRRSGDNEQFF
TRBD2	TRBV13	once	TRBJ2-7	TGTGCCAGCAGCTCCGCGGGTAGCGGGGGGGCCTACGAGCAGTACTTC	CASSSAGSGGAYEQYF
TRBD1	TRBV28	NA	TRBJ1-1	TGTGCCAGCAGAGAACCCCGTAGGACAGGGGCGACTGAAGCTTTCTTT	CASREPRRTGATEAFF
NA	TRBV30	NA	TRBJ1-2	TGTGCCTGGCGGGACGGCCACTATGGCTACACCTTC	CAWRDGHYGYTF
TRBD2	TRBV9	NA	TRBJ2-1	TGTGCCAGCAGCGCGGGGACTAGCGGGCGTAACAATGAGCAGTTCTTC	CASSAGTSGRNNEQFF
NA	TRBV29-1	NA	TRBJ2-1	TGCAGCGCTGTTGGGAGTCTTTACAATGAGCAGTTCTTC	CSAVGSLYNEQFF
NA	TRBV5-6	NA	TRBJ2-5	TGTGCCAGCCAATCGAATTGGACCCCAGAGACCCAGTACTTC	CASQSNWTPETQYF
NA	TRBV9	NA	TRBJ2-4	TGTGCCAGCAGCGTAGGAGGAGGACCACTTCAGGAACAGTACTTC	CASSVGGGPLQEQYF
NA	TRBV4-1	NA	TRBJ1-1	TGCGCCAGCAGCCAAGATCAGGGAGGCTTGACTGAAGCTTTCTTT	CASSQDQGGLTEAFF
NA	TRBV9	NA	TRBJ1-1	TGTGCCAGCAGCGTAGGTGAGACTGAAGCTTTCTTT	CASSVGETEAFF
TRBD1	TRBV29-1	NA	TRBJ1-2	TGCAGCGTCCCTGACAGGGCTACGGCTAACTATGGCTACACCTTC	CSVPDRATANYGYTF
TRBD1	TRBV4-3	NA	TRBJ2-7	TGCGCCAGCAGCCTGGGGCAGGGGGCCTACGAGCAGTACTTC	CASSLGQGAYEQYF
NA	TRBV5-4	NA	TRBJ2-2	TGTGCCAGCAGCTTGCGTATAGGAGGCACCGGGGAGCTGTTTTTT	CASSLRIGGTGELFF
NA	TRBV6-6	NA	TRBJ2-1	TGTGCCAGCAGTTACTCGTGGCTGGATGAGCAGTTCTTC	CASSYSWLDEQFF
NA	TRBV10-2	NA	TRBJ2-7	TGCGCCAGCAGTGAGCCCCCGGAGCAGTACTTC	CASSEPPEQYF
NA	TRBV7-9	few	TRBJ2-5	TGTGCCAGCAGCTTAGAGGCAGGGAAAGAGACCCAGTACTTC	CASSLEAGKETQYF
NA	TRBV10-3	once	TRBJ1-1	TGTGCCATCAGTGCCGGGACCGAAGACACTGAAGCTTTCTTT	CAISAGTEDTEAFF
NA	TRBV6-7	NA	TRBJ1-3	TGTGCCAGCACCCTCCGAGCTATCTCTGGAAACACCATATATTTT	CASTLRAISGNTIYF
NA	TRBV16	NA	TRBJ2-3	TGTGCCAGCAGCGGAGGGGCTTCCGTCACAGATACGCAGTATTTT	CASSGGASVTDTQYF
TRBD1	TRBV15	NA	TRBJ2-7	TGTGCCACCAGCAGAGATCGATCCAGGGGGCACGAGCAGTACTTC	CATSRDRSRGHEQYF
NA	TRBV9	NA	TRBJ2-3	TGTGCCAGCAGCGTAGTTGAAGCAGGGAATTATCCAGATACGCAGTATTTT	CASSVVEAGNYPDTQYF
NA	TRBV10-3	NA	TRBJ2-2	TGTGCCATCAGTGACGGGGCTTATCGGGACACCGGGGAGCTGTTTTTT	CAISDGAYRDTGELFF
TRBD1	TRBV18	NA	TRBJ2-4	TGTGCCAGCTCACCTGGACAGGGACAATTAGCCAAAAACATTCAGTACTTC	CASSPGQGQLAKNIQYF
NA	TRBV27	NA	TRBJ2-1	TGTGCCAGCAGTTTAGGTAGCAATGAGCAGTTCTTC	CASSLGSNEQFF
NA	TRBV18	NA	TRBJ1-2	TGTGCCAGCTCACCACCGAACGGGATCAACTATGGCTACACCTTC	CASSPPNGINYGYTF
TRBD1	TRBV27	NA	TRBJ2-7	TGTGCCAGCAGTCCCTCGGGACAGGGTGGCTACGAGCAGTACTTC	CASSPSGQGGYEQYF
TRBD1	TRBV27	NA	TRBJ2-7	TGTGCCAGCAGTTTCCTCGGGACAGGTGAGCAGTACTTC	CASSFLGTGEQYF
NA	TRBV27	once	TRBJ1-4	TGTGCCAGCAGTACAGGGAATGAAAAACTGTTTTTT	CASSTGNEKLFF
NA	TRBV5-6	NA	TRBJ1-4	TGTGCCAGCAGCTCTTCAGGGGTAGGGCGGGCAACTAATGAAAAACTGTTTTTT	CASSSSGVGRATNEKLFF
NA	TRBV4-1	NA	TRBJ2-7	TGCGCCAGCAGCCTTAGGGGTGGAACCTACGAGCAGTACTTC	CASSLRGGTYEQYF
NA	TRBV10-2	NA	TRBJ1-1	TGCGCCAGCGGGAGGGTGAACACTGAAGCTTTCTTT	CASGRVNTEAFF